The present T cell receptor beta chain was sequenced within a study of shared clonotypes between healthy human individuals. Clones were read by immunoSEQ multiplex PCR, and TCRdb kept only the in-frame ones, dropping some. The data hold 2 million to 3 million clones, with approximately 93% observed a single time. The V gene lost 4 bases and the J gene lost 3 bases, with 13 bases spanning the gap. CDR1 and CDR2 from the germline V gene are SGHRS and YFSETQ. The CDR3 has 14 residues. Study-wide findings and caveats: The study generally estimated greater richness for naive than memory subsets. Clonotypes not shared had lower generation probabilities than those common to all four donors.

To note about this clone: The antigen remains undetermined.

This sequence was found in a man younger than 35 in good health. Some clones in this sample may be carry-over from other donors' samples. Sequenced material: naive CD4+ T cells from PBMCs. Stated subset: CD45RA+ positively selected. The V gene is TRBV5-1, the J gene TRBJ2-5, with unresolved D. CDR3 sequence (DNA): TGCGCCAGCAGCCCACCGGGTCCCAAAGAGACCCAGTACTTC. Translated: CASSPPGPKETQYF.